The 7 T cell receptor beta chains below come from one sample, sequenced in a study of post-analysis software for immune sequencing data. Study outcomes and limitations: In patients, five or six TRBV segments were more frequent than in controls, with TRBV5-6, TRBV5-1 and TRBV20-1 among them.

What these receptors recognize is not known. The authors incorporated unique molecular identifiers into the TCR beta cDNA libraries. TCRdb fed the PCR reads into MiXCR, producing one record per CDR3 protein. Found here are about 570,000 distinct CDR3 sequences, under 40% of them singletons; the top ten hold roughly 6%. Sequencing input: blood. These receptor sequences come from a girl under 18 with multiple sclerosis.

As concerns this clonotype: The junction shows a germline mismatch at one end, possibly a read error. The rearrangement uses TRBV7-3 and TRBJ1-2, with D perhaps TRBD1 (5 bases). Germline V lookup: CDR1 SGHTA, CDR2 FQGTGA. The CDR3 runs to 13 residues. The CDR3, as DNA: TGTGCCAGCAACCGGGTTGCGGGGGTTGGCTGCACCTTC. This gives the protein CASNRVAGVGCTF.

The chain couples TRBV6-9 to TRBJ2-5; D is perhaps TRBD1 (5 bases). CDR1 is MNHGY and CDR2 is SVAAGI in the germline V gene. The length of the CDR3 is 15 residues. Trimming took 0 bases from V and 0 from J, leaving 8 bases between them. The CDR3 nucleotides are TGTGCCAGCAGTTATTCGAACAGGCACCAAGAGACCCAGTACTTC. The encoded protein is CASSYSNRHQETQYF.

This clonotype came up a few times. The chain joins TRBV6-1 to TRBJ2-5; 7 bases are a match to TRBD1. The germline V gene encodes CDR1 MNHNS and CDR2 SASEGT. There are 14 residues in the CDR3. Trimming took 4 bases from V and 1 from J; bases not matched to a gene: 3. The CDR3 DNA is TGTGCCAGCAGTGTGGGACAGCCCCAAGAGACCCAGTACTTC. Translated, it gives CASSVGQPQETQYF.

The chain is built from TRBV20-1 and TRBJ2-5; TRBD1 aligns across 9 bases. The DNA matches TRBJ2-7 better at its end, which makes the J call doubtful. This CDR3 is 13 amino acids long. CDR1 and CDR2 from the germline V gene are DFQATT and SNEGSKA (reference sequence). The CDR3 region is CSASDRGKYEQYF. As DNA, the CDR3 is TGCAGTGCTTCCGACAGGGGGAAGTACGAGCAGTACTTC.

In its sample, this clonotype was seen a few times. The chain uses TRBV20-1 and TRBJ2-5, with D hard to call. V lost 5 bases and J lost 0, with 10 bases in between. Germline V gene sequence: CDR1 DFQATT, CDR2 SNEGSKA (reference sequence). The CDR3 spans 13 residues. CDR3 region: CSAAVSYQETQYF. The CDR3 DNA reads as TGCAGTGCTGCCGTTTCGTACCAAGAGACCCAGTACTTC.

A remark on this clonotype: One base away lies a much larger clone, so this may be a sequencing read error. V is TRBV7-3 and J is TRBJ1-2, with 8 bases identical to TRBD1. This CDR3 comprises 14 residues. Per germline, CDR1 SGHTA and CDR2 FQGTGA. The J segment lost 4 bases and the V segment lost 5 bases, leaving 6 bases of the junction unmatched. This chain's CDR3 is CASSPDRGGYGYTF. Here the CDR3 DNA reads TGTGCCAGCAGCCCCGACAGGGGAGGCTATGGCTACACCTTC.

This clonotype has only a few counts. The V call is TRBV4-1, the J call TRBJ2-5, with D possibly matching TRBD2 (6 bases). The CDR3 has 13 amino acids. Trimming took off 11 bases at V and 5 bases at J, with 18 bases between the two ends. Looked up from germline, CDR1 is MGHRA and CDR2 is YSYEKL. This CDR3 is CAARDSTGETQYF. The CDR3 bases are TGCGCCGCTAGGGACTCAACGGGGGAGACCCAGTACTTC.